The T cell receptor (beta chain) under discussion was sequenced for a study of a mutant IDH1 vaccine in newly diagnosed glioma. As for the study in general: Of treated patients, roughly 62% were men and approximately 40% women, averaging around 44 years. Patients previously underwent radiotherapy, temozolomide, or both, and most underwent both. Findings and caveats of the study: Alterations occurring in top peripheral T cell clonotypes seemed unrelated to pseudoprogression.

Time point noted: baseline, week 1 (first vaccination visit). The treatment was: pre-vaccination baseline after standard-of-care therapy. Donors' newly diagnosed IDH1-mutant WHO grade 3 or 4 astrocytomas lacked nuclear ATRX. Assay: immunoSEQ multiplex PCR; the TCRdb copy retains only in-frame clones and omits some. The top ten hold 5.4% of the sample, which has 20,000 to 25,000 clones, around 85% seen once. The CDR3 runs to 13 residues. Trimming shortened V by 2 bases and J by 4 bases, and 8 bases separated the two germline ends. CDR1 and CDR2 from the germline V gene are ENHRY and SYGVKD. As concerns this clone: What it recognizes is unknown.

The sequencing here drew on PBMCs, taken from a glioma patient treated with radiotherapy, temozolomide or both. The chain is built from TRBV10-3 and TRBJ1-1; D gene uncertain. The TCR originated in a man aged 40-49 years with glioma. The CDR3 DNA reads TGTGCCATCAGTGAGGGAGGGAGCACTGAAGCTTTCTTT. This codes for CAISEGGSTEAFF.